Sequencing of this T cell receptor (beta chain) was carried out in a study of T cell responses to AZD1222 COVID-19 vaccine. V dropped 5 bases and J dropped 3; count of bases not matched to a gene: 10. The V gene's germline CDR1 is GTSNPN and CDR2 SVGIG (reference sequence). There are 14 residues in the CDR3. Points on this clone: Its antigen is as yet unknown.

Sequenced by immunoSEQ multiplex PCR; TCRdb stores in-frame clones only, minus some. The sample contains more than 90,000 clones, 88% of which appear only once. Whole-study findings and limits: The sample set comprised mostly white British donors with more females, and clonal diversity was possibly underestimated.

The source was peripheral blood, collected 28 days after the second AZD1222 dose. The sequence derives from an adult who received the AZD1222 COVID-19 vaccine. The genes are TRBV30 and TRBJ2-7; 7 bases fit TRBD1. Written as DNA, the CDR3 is TGTGCCTGGTCAAAGGGGACAGCCAACTACGAGCAGTACTTC. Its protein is CAWSKGTANYEQYF. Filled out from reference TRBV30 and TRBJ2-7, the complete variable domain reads SQTIHQWPATLVQPVGSPLSLECTVEGTSNPNLYWYRQAAGRGLQLLFYSVGIGQISSEVPQNLSASRPQDRQFILSSKKLLLSDSGFYLCAWSKGTANYEQYFGPGTRLTVT.